This entry concerns a single TCR beta chain. Described treatment: preoperative locoregional IRX-2 cytokine immunotherapy. Samples came from a phase Ib trial of preoperative locoregional IRX-2 cytokine immunotherapy. Trimming stripped 4 bases from V and 1 base from J, with 16 bases between. This CDR3 is built from 16 residues. Germline V gene lookup returns CDR1 MNHGY and CDR2 SAAAGT. The record originates from a study of preoperative IRX-2 immunotherapy in early breast cancer. Here immunoSEQ multiplex PCR was the method, and the copy in TCRdb shows in-frame clones only, minus some. This repertoire shows approximately 5,100 clones, less than 70% found once; its top ten account for approximately 9.9%.

This specimen consisted of tumor tissue, obtained before IRX-2 immunotherapy. V and J are TRBV6-8 and TRBJ1-2; D possibly corresponds to TRBD1 (5 bases). The clonotype comes from a human donor with breast cancer. CDR3 protein: CASSSNKKTVNYGYTF. The CDR3 DNA follows: TGTGCCAGCAGTTCCAACAAAAAGACAGTTAACTATGGCTACACCTTC.